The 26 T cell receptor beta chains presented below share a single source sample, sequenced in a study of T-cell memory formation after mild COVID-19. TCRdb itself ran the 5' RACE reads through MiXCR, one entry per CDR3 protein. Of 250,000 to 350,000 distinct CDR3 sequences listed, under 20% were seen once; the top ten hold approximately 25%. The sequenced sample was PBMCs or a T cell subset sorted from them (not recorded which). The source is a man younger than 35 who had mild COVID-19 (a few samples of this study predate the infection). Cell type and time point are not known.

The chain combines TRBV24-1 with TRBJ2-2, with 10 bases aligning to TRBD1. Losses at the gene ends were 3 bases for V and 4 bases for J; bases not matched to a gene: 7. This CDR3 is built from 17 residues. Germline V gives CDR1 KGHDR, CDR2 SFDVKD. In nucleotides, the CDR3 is TGTGCCACCAGTGATCCAAGACAGGGGGCTGGCACCGGGGAGCTGTTTTTT. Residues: CATSDPRQGAGTGELFF.

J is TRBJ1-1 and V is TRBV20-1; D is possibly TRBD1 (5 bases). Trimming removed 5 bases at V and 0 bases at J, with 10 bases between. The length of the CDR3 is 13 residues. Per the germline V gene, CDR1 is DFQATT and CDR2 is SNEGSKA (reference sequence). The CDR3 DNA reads TGCAGTGCTGATCGACAGATGAACACTGAAGCTTTCTTT. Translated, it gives CSADRQMNTEAFF.

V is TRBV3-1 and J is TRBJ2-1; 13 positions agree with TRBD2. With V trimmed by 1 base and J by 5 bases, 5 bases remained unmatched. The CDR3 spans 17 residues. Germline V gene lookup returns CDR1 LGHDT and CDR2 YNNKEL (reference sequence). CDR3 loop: CASSQVGLAGADNEQFF. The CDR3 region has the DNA TGTGCCAGCAGCCAAGTAGGACTAGCGGGGGCAGACAATGAGCAGTTCTTC.

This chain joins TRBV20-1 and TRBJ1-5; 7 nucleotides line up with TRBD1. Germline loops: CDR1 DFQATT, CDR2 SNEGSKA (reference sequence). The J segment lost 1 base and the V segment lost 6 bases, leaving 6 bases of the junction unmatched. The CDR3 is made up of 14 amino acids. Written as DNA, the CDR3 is TGCAGTGCCACCCAGGGGGGGAGCAATCAGCCCCAGCATTTT. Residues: CSATQGGSNQPQHF.

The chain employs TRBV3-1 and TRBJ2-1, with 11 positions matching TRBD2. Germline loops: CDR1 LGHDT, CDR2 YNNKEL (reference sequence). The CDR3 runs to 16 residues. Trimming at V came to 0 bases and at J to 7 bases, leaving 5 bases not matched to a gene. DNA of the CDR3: TGTGCCAGCAGCCAAGATCTTAGCGGGGGGGCGAATGAGCAGTTCTTC. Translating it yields CASSQDLSGGANEQFF.

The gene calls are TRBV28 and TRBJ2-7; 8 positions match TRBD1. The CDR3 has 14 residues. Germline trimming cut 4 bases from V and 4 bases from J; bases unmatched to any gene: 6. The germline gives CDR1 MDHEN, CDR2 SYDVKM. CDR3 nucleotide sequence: TGTGCCAGCAGTTCAGGACAGGGCCCATACGAGCAGTACGTC. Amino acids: CASSSGQGPYEQYV.

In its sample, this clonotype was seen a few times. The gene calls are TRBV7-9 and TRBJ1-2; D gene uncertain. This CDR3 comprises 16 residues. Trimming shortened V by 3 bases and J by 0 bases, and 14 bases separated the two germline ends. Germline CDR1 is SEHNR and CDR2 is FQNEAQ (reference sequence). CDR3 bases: TGTGCCAGCAGCTTCGGCAGACACACTCCTAACTATGGCTACACCTTC. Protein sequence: CASSFGRHTPNYGYTF.

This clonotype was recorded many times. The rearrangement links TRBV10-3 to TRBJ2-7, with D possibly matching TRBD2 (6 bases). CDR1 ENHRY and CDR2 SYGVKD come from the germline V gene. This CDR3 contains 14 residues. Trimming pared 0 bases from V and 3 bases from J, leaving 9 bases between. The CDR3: CAISESRGDYEQYV. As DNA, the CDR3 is TGTGCCATCAGTGAGTCCCGCGGGGACTACGAGCAGTACGTC.

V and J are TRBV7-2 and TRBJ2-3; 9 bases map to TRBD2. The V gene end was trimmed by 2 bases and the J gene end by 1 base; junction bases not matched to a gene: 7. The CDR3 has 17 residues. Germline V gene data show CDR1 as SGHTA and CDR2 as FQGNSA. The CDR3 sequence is CASSLPRGGRGTDTQYF. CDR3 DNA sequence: TGTGCCAGCAGCTTACCGCGGGGGGGCCGGGGCACAGATACGCAGTATTTT.

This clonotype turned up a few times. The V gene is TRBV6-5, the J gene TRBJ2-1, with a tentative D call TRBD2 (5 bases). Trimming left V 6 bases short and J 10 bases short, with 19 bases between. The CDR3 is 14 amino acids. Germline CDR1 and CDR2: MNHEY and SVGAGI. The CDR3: CASSYGGGANEQFF. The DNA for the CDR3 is TGTGCCAGCAGCTACGGCGGAGGAGCCAACGAGCAGTTCTTC.

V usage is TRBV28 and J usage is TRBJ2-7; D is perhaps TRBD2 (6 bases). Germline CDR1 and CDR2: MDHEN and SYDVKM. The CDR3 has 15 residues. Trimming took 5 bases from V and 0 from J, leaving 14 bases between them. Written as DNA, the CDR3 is TGTGCCAGCAGTACCGCCGGGGGTAACTCCTACGAGCAGTACGTC. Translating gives CASSTAGGNSYEQYV.

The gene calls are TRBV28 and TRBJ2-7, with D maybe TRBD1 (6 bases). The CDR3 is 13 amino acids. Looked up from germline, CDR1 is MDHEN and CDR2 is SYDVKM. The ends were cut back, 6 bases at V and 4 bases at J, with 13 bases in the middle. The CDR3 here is CASSPQDRYEQYV. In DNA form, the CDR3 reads TGTGCCAGCAGCCCTCAGGACAGATACGAGCAGTACGTC.

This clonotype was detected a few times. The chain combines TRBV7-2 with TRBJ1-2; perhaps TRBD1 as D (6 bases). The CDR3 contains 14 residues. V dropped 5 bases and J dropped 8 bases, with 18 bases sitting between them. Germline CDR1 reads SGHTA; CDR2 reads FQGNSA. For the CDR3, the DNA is TGTGCCAGCAGCCCCGGTCGGGGGGGGCGCGGCTACACCTTC. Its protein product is CASSPGRGGRGYTF.

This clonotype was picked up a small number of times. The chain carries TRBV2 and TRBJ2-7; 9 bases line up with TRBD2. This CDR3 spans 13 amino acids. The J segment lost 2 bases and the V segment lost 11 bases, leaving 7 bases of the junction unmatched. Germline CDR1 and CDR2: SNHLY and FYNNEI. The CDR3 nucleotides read TGTGCCGGACGGACTAGCGTCGCCTACGAGCAGTACGTC. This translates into CAGRTSVAYEQYV.

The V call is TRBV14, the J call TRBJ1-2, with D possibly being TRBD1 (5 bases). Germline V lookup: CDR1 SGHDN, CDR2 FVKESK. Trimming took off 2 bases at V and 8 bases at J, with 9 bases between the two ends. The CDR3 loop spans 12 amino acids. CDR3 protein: CASSQQGSGYTF. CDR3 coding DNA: TGTGCCAGCAGCCAACAGGGATCCGGCTACACCTTC. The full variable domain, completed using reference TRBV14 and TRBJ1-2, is EAGVTQFPSHSVIEKGQTVTLRCDPISGHDNLYWYRRVMGKEIKFLLHFVKESKQDESGMPNNRFLAERTGGTYSTLKVQPAELEDSGVYFCASSQQGSGYTFGSGTRLTVV.

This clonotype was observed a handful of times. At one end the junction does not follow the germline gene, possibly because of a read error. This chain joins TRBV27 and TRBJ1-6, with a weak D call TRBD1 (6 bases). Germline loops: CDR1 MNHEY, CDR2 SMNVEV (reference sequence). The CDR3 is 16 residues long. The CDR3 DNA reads TGTGCCAGCGGTTTGCGGGAGGGGGAATATAATTCACCCCTCCACTTT. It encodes CASGLREGEYNSPLHF.

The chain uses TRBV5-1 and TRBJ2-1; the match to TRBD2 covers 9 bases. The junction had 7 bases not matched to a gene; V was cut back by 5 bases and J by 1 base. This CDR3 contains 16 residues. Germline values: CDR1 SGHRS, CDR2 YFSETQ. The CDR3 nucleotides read TGCGCCAGCAGGGAAGCGGGGGGCCCGTCCTACAATGAGCAGTTCTTC. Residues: CASREAGGPSYNEQFF.

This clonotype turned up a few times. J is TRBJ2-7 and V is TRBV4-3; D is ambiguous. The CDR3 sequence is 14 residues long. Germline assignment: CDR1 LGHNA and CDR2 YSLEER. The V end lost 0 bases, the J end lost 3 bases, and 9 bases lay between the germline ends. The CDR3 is CASSQDTAGYEQYF. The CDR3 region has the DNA TGCGCCAGCAGCCAAGATACAGCAGGCTACGAGCAGTACTTC.

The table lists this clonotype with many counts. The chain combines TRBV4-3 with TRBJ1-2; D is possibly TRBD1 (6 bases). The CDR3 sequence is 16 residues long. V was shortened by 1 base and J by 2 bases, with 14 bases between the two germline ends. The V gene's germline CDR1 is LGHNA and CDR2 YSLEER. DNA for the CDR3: TGCGCCAGCAGCCAAGGTGCGGACAGAAGCAACTATGGCTACACCTTC. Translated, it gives CASSQGADRSNYGYTF.

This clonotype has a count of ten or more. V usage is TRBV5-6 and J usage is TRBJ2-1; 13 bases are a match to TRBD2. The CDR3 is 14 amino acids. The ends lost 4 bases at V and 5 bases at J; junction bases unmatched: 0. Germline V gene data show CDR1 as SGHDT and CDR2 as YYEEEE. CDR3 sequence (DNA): TGTGCCAGCAGCGGACTAGCGGGGGACAATGAGCAGTTCTTC. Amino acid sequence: CASSGLAGDNEQFF.

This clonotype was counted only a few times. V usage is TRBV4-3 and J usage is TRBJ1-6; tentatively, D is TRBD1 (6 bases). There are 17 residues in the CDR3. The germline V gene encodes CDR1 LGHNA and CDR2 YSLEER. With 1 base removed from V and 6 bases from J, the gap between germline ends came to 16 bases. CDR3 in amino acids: CASSQVVWDTLNSPLHF. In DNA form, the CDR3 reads TGCGCCAGCAGCCAAGTAGTTTGGGACACACTTAATTCACCCCTCCACTTT.

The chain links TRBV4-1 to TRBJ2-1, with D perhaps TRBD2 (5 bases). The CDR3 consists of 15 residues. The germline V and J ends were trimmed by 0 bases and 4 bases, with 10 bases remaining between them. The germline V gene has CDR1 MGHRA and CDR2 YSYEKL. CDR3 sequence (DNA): TGCGCCAGCAGCCAAGAAGCGGTAGTATACAATGAGCAGTTCTTC. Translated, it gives CASSQEAVVYNEQFF.

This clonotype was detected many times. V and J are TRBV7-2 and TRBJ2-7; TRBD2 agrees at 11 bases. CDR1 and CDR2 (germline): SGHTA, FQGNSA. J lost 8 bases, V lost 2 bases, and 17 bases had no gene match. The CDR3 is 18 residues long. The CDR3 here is CASSLTPGLAGVPGQQYF. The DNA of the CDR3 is TGTGCCAGCAGCTTAACGCCTGGACTAGCGGGCGTCCCAGGGCAGCAGTACTTC. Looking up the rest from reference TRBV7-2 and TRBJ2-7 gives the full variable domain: GAGVSQSPSNKVTEKGKDVELRCDPISGHTALYWYRQSLGQGLEFLIYFQGNSAPDKSGLPSDRFSAERTGGSVSTLTIQRTQQEDSAVYLCASSLTPGLAGVPGQQYFGPGTRLTVT.

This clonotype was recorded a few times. The CDR3 DNA sequence: TGTGCCAGCGGGATGGAGACCCAGTACTTC. Protein: CASGMETQYF. J is TRBJ2-5 and V is TRBV7-9; D not resolved. Trimming pared 8 bases from V and 5 bases from J, leaving 6 bases between. The CDR3 contains 10 residues. CDR1 is SEHNR, CDR2 FQNEAQ, per germline (reference sequence).

For the CDR3, the DNA is TGTGCCAGCAGTTTAAGTAACTATGGCTACACCTTC. Protein sequence: CASSLSNYGYTF. J is TRBJ1-2 and V is TRBV12-3 or TRBV12-4; no firm D call. Trimming took off 2 bases at V and 1 base at J, with 2 bases between the two ends. The CDR3 totals 12 residues.

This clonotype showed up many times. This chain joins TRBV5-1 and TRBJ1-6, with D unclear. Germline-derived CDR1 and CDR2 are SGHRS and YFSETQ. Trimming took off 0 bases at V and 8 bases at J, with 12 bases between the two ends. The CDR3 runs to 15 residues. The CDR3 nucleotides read TGCGCCAGCAGCTTGGTAGCAGGCATGGATTCACCCCTCCACTTT. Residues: CASSLVAGMDSPLHF.